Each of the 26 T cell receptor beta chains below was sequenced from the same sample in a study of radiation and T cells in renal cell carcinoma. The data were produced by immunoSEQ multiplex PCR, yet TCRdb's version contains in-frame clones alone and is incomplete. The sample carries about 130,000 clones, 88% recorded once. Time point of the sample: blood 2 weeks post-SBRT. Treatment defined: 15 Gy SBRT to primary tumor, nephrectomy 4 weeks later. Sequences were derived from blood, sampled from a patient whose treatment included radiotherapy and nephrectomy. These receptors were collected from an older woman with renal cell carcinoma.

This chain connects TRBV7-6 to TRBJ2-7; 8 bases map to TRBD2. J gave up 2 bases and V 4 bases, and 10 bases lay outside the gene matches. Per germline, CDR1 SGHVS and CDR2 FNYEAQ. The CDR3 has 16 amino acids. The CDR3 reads CASSSRPRGATYEQYF. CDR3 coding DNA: TGTGCCAGCAGCTCCCGGCCGCGGGGGGCTACCTACGAGCAGTACTTC.

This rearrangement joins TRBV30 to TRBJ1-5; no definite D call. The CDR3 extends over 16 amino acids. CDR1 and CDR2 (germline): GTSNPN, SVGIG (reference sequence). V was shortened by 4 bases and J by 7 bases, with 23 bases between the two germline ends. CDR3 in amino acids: CAWKRTAPSQKQPQHF. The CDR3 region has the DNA TGTGCCTGGAAGAGGACGGCTCCCTCACAAAAACAGCCCCAGCATTTT.

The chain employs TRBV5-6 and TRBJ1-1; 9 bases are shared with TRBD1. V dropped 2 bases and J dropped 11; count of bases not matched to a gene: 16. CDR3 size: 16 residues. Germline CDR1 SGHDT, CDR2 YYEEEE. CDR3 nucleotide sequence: TGTGCCAGCAGCTTTTGGACTGGTTTGGGACAGGGATCGGCTTTCTTT. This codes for CASSFWTGLGQGSAFF.

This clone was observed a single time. CDR3 sequence: CASSLRDEKLFF. The CDR3 coding sequence is TGTGCCAGCAGCTTAAGGGACGAAAAACTGTTTTTT. This sequence joins TRBV7-9 and TRBJ1-4; tentatively, D is TRBD1 (5 bases). Looked up from germline, CDR1 is SEHNR and CDR2 is FQNEAQ (reference sequence). The length of the CDR3 is 12 residues. V was cut by 2 bases and J by 8 bases, with 6 bases left in between.

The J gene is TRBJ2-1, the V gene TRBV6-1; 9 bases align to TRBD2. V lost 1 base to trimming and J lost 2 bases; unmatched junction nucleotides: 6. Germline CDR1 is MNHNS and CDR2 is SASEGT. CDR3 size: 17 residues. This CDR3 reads CASSEVAGGGAYNEQFF. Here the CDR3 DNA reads TGTGCCAGCAGTGAAGTGGCCGGCGGGGGGGCCTACAATGAGCAGTTCTTC.

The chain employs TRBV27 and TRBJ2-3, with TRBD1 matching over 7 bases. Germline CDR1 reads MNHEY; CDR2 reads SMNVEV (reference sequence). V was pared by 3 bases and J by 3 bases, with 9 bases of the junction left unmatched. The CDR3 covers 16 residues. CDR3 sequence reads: CASSFQDRAGTDTQYF. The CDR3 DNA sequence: TGTGCCAGCAGTTTTCAAGACAGGGCCGGAACAGATACGCAGTATTTT.

DNA for the CDR3: TGTGCCAGCAGTGAAGTCCCCCAGGGGCTGTCCTACGAGCAGTACTTC. It codes for CASSEVPQGLSYEQYF. V usage is TRBV2 and J usage is TRBJ2-7; D might be TRBD1 (6 bases). The CDR3 is 16 amino acids. Germline V gene sequence: CDR1 SNHLY, CDR2 FYNNEI. The V end lost 1 base, the J end lost 1 base, and 14 bases lay between the germline ends.

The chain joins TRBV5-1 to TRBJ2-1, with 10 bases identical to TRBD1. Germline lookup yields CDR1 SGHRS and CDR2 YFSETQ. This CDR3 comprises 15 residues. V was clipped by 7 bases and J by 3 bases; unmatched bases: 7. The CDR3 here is CASQLWTGGYNEQFF. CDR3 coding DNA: TGCGCCAGCCAACTTTGGACAGGGGGCTACAATGAGCAGTTCTTC.

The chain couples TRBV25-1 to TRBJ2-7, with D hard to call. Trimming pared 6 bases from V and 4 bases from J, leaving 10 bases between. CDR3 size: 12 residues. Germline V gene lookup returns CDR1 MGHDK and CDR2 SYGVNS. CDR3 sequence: CASRTEVYEQYF. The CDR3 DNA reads TGTGCCAGCAGGACCGAGGTATACGAGCAGTACTTC.

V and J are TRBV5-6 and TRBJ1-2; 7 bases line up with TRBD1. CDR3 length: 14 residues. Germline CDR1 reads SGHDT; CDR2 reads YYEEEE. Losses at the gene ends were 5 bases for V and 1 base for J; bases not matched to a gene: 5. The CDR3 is CASSRDRINYGYTF. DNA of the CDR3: TGTGCCAGCAGTCGGGACAGAATTAACTATGGCTACACCTTC. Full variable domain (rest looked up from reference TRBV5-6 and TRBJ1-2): DAGVTQSPTHLIKTRGQQVTLRCSPKSGHDTVSWYQQALGQGPQFIFQYYEEEERQRGNFPDRFSGHQFPNYSSELNVNALLLGDSALYLCASSRDRINYGYTFGSGTRLTVV.

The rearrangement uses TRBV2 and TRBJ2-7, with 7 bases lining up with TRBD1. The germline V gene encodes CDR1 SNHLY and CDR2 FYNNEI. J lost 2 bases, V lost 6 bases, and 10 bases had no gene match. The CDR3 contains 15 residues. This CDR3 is CASRGTDRATYEQYF. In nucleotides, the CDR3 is TGTGCCAGCAGGGGTACCGACAGGGCCACCTACGAGCAGTACTTC.

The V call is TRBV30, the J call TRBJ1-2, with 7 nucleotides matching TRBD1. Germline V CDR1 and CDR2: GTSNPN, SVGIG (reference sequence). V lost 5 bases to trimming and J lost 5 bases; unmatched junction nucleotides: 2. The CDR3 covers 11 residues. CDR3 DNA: TGTGCCTGGGACAGGGCGTATGGCTACACCTTC. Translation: CAWDRAYGYTF.

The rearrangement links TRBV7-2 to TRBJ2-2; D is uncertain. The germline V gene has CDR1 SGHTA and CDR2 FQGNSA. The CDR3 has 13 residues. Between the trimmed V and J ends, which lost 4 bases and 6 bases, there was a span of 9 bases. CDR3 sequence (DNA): TGTGCCAGCAGCTCCCTCTTATCCGGGGAGCTGTTTTTT. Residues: CASSSLLSGELFF.

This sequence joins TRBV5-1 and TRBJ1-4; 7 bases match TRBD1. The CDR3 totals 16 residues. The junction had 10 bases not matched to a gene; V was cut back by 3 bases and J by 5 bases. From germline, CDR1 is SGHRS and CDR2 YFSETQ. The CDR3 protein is CASSSQGRGRNEKLFF. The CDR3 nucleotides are TGCGCCAGCAGCTCGCAGGGTAGGGGGCGGAATGAAAAACTGTTTTTT.

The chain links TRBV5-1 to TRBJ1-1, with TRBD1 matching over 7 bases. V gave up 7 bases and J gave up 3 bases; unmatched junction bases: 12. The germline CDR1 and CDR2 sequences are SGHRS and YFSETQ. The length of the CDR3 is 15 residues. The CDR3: CASAYRWDSYTEAFF. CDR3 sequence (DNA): TGCGCCAGCGCATACCGTTGGGACAGTTACACTGAAGCTTTCTTT. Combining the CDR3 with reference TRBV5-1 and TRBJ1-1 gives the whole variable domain KAGVTQTPRYLIKTRGQQVTLSCSPISGHRSVSWYQQTPGQGLQFLFEYFSETQRNKGNFPGRFSGRQFSNSRSEMNVSTLELGDSALYLCASAYRWDSYTEAFFGQGTRLTVV.

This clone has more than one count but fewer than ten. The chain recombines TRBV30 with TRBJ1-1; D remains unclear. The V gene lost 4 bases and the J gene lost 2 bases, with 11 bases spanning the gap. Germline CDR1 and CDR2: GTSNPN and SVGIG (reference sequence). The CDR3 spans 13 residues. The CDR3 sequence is CAWTFSINTEAFF. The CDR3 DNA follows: TGTGCCTGGACCTTCTCTATTAACACTGAAGCTTTCTTT.

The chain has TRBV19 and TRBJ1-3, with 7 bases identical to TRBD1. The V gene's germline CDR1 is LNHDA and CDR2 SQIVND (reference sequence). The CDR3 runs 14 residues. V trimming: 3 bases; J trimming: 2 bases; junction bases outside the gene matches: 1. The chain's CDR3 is CASSMTGPGNTIYF. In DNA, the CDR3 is TGTGCCAGTAGTATGACAGGGCCTGGAAACACCATATATTTT. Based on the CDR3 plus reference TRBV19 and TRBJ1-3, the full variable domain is DGGITQSPKYLFRKEGQNVTLSCEQNLNHDAMYWYRQDPGQGLRLIYYSQIVNDFQKGDIAEGYSVSREKKESFPLTVTSAQKNPTAFYLCASSMTGPGNTIYFGEGSWLTVV.

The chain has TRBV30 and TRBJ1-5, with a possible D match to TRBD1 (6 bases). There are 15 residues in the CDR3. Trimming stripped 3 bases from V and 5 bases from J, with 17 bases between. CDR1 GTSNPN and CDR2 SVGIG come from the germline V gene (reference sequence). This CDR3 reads CAWRGKGVRDQPQHF. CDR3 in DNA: TGTGCCTGGAGGGGGAAGGGGGTAAGGGATCAGCCCCAGCATTTT.

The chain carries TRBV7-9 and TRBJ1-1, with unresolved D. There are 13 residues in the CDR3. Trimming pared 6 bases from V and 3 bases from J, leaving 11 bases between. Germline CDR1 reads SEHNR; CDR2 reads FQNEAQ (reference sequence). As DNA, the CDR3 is TGTGCCAGCAGTTTTTCCGGGGACACTGAAGCTTTCTTT. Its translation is CASSFSGDTEAFF.

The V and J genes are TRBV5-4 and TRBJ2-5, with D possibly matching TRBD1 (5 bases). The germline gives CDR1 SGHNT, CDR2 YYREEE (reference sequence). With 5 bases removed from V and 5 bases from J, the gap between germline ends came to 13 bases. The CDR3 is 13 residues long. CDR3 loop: CASSPDMQETQYF. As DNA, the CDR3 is TGTGCCAGCAGTCCGGACATGCAGGAGACCCAGTACTTC.

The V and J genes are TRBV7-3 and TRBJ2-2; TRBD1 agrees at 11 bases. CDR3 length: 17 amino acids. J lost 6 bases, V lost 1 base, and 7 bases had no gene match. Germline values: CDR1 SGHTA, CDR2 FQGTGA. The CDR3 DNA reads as TGTGCCAGCAGCTTAAAGGGAGGGACAGGGGGTGCCGGGGAGCTGTTTTTT. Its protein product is CASSLKGGTGGAGELFF.

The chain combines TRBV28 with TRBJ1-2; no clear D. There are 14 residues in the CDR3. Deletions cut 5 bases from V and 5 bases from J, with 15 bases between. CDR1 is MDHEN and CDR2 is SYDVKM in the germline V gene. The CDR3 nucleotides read TGTGCCAGCAGTCCCCTCGGGATTTGGTATGGCTACACCTTC. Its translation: CASSPLGIWYGYTF.

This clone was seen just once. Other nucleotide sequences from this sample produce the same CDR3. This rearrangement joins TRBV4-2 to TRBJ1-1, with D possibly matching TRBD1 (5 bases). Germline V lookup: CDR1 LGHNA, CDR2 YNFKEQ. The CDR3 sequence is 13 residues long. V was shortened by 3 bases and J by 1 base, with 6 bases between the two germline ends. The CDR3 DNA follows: TGTGCCAGCAGCCAGGGACGGAACACTGAAGCTTTCTTT. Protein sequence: CASSQGRNTEAFF.

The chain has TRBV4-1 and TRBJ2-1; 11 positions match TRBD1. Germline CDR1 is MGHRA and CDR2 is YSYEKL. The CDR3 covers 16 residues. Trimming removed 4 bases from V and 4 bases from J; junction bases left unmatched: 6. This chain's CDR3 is CASSPPDRGLYNEQFF. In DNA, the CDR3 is TGCGCCAGCAGCCCCCCGGACAGGGGGCTTTACAATGAGCAGTTCTTC.

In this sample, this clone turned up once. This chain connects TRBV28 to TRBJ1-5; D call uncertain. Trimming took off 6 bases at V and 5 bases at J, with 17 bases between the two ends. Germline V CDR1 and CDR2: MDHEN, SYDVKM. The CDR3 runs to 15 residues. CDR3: CASRESPQPYQPQHF. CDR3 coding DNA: TGTGCCAGCAGGGAAAGCCCCCAGCCATATCAGCCCCAGCATTTT.

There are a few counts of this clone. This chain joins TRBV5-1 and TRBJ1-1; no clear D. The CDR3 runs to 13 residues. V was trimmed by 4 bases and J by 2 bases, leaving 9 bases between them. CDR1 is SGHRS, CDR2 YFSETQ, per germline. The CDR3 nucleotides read TGCGCCAGCAGCACTAGACCAAACACTGAAGCTTTCTTT. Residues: CASSTRPNTEAFF.